Listed below are T cell receptor beta chains from one sample, sequenced in a study of tumor-infiltrating lymphocytes in primary liver carcinoma. TCRdb reprocessed the multiplex PCR reads with MiXCR, giving one entry per CDR3 protein. The sample lists 95,000 to 100,000 distinct CDR3 sequences; 55% to 80% were seen once. The sequenced sample consisted of liver tumor tissue from sampling region 2. The receptors stem from a woman aged 60-75 years with primary liver carcinoma and hepatitis B virus infection. CDR3s include the opening cysteine and the closing phenylalanine or tryptophan. The D gene is left open where the match is weak. Size values are once, few and many counts, or a class for expanded clones, and some rows have none.

clone_size: many; d_call: TRBD2; j_call: TRBJ2-3; v_call: TRBV6-2/TRBV6-3; cdr3_aa: CASSYSQGGSLDTQYF; cdr3_nt: TGTGCCAGCAGTTACTCGCAGGGCGGGAGTCTAGATACGCAGTATTTT
clone_size: few; d_call: -; j_call: TRBJ2-1; v_call: TRBV7-9; cdr3_aa: CASSIRVAGYSEQFF; cdr3_nt: TGTGCCAGCAGCATTAGGGTTGCGGGATACAGTGAGCAGTTCTTC
clone_size: -; d_call: TRBD2; j_call: TRBJ2-2; v_call: TRBV4-1; cdr3_aa: CASSQLISGKDGELFF; cdr3_nt: TGCGCCAGCAGCCAGCTGATTAGCGGGAAAGACGGGGAGCTGTTTTTT
clone_size: -; d_call: TRBD2; j_call: TRBJ2-5; v_call: TRBV12-3/TRBV12-4; cdr3_aa: CASCLLAGEQEIQYF; cdr3_nt: TGTGCCAGCTGTTTACTAGCGGGGGAACAAGAGATCCAGTACTTC
clone_size: few; d_call: -; j_call: TRBJ1-5; v_call: TRBV6-2/TRBV6-3; cdr3_aa: CASSGLGHGSQPQHF; cdr3_nt: TGTGCCAGCAGTGGGTTGGGACATGGGAGTCAGCCCCAGCATTTT
clone_size: -; d_call: TRBD1; j_call: TRBJ2-1; v_call: TRBV24-1; cdr3_aa: CATRDLGQGIHEQFF; cdr3_nt: TGTGCCACCAGAGATCTAGGACAGGGCATACATGAGCAGTTCTTC
clone_size: -; d_call: -; j_call: TRBJ2-3; v_call: TRBV29-1; cdr3_aa: CSVAVTGIYTQYF; cdr3_nt: TGCAGCGTTGCGGTGACAGGCATATATACGCAGTATTTT
clone_size: -; d_call: -; j_call: TRBJ1-2; v_call: TRBV9; cdr3_aa: CASSVTNYGYTF; cdr3_nt: TGTGCCAGCAGCGTGACAAACTATGGCTACACCTTC
clone_size: -; d_call: -; j_call: TRBJ2-7; v_call: TRBV11-2; cdr3_aa: CTSSVAGQPSYEQYF; cdr3_nt: TGTACCAGTAGCGTAGCGGGACAGCCCTCCTACGAGCAGTACTTC
clone_size: many; d_call: -; j_call: TRBJ2-3; v_call: TRBV14; cdr3_aa: CASSLSGGTDTQYF; cdr3_nt: TGTGCCAGCAGCCTATCGGGGGGCACAGATACGCAGTATTTT
clone_size: -; d_call: -; j_call: TRBJ2-3; v_call: TRBV11-1; cdr3_aa: CASSLRQCVGESHF; cdr3_nt: TGTGCCAGCAGTTTAAGGCAATGTGTGGGAGAGTCTCACTTT
clone_size: -; d_call: TRBD2; j_call: TRBJ2-7; v_call: TRBV18; cdr3_aa: CASSLGLVAYEQYF; cdr3_nt: TGTGCCAGCTCACTGGGACTAGTTGCCTACGAGCAGTACTTC
clone_size: -; d_call: -; j_call: TRBJ1-2; v_call: TRBV4-1; cdr3_aa: CASSRESTLGCTF; cdr3_nt: TGCGCCAGCAGCCGAGAGTCCACGTTAGGCTGCACCTTC
clone_size: -; d_call: -; j_call: TRBJ2-1; v_call: TRBV28; cdr3_aa: CASSELGRGYNEQFF; cdr3_nt: TGTGCCAGCAGTGAGTTGGGTAGGGGATACAATGAGCAGTTCTTC
clone_size: -; d_call: TRBD1; j_call: TRBJ1-5; v_call: TRBV5-1; cdr3_aa: CACSSAGTGDALRDKPQHF; cdr3_nt: TGCGCCTGCAGCTCGGCCGGGACAGGGGATGCCCTTCGGGATAAGCCCCAGCATTTT
clone_size: many; d_call: TRBD2; j_call: TRBJ2-1; v_call: TRBV7-9; cdr3_aa: CASNEAGGNNEQFF; cdr3_nt: TGTGCCAGCAACGAAGCGGGAGGGAACAATGAGCAGTTCTTC